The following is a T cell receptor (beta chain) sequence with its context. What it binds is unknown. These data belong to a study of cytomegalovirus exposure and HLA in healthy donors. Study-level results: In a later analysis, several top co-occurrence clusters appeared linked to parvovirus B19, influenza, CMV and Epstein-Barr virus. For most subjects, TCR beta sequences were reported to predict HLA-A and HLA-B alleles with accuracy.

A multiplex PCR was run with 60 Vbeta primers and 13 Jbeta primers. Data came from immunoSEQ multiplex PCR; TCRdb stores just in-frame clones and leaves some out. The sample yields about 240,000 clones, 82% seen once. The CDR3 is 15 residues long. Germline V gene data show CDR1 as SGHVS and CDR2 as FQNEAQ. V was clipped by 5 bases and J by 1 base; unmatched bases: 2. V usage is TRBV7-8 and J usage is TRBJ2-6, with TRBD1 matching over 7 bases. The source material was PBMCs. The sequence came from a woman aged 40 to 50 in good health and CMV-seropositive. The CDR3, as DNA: TGTGCCAGCAGCCCCAGGGGGTCTGGGGCCAACGTCCTGACTTTC. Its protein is CASSPRGSGANVLTF.